This paragraph covers one T cell receptor beta chain sequence. Every CD8+ T cell subset underwent triplicate sorting at about 300,000 cells apiece. The data originate from a study of CXCR3-negative and CXCR3-positive naive CD8 T cells. UMI-tagged TRB cDNA libraries were built via 5' RACE. TCRdb re-called the 5' RACE reads and catalogs CDR3 proteins one per entry, DNA excluded. The sample totals roughly 86,000 distinct CDR3 sequences; its top ten clones hold 1.1%. The sequence was obtained from a human donor in good health. Some clones in this sample may be carry-over from other donors' samples. Sequencing input: naive CXCR3- CD8+ T cells from blood. The sample's subset: CD45RO-CCR7+CD27+CD95- naive CD8+ T cells lacking CXCR3 (TNR3-).

CDR3 sequence: CASSIAGDRDTYEQYF. The chain combines TRBV19 with TRBJ2-7; TCRdb's assignment of TRBD1 cannot be checked, as there is no DNA. Germline CDR1 and CDR2: LNHDA and SQIVND (reference sequence). There are 16 residues in the CDR3.